This entry features one T cell receptor beta chain sequence. Germline loops: CDR1 MGHRA, CDR2 YSYEKL. Trimming cost V 5 bases and J 1 base; bases outside gene matches: 17. The CDR3 is 20 amino acids. Data came from immunoSEQ multiplex PCR; TCRdb stores just in-frame clones and leaves some out. Found here are approximately 22,000 clones, around nine tenths of them singletons; the top ten hold 0.65% to 0.85%. The data were obtained in a study of T cell changes during pregnancy in multiple sclerosis. The clonotype was recovered from a female donor in good health, enrolled as a control in a pregnancy study. The gene calls are TRBV4-1 and TRBJ2-1; 10 positions agree with TRBD2. The sample here was CD4+ T cells from peripheral blood mononuclear cells, taken in the first trimester of pregnancy. The DNA for the CDR3 is TGCGCCAGCAGCTACGGTCGGCTCCTAGCGGGAGCTGGATCCTACAATGAGCAGTTCTTC. Its protein is CASSYGRLLAGAGSYNEQFF.